This paragraph covers one TCR beta chain sequence. What it binds is unknown. These data are taken from a study of OX40 agonist ivuxolimab in advanced cancers. Study-wide results and caveats: Partly responding patients at 0.1-3.0 mg/kg showed some of the smallest clonal expansion.

This table comes from immunoSEQ multiplex PCR, and its TCRdb copy is limited to in-frame clones, with some not included. The data contain 55,000 to 75,000 clones, roughly 80% of them seen just once; the ten biggest clones take up approximately 5.2%. Germline V gene lookup returns CDR1 SGHTA and CDR2 FQGNSA. This CDR3 region has 14 residues. The V gene lost 5 bases and the J gene lost 0 bases, with 11 bases spanning the gap. This chain connects TRBV7-2 to TRBJ2-7; D tentatively reads TRBD1 or TRBD2 (5 bases each). Sequenced material: CD4+ or CD8+ T cells sorted from blood, taken in a trial of the OX40 agonist ivuxolimab. This receptor was identified in an adult with an advanced solid tumor such as melanoma, head and neck, liver or kidney cancer. In nucleotides, the CDR3 is TGTGCCAGCAGCCGGGACCGAAGCTCCTACGAGCAGTACTTC. Protein product: CASSRDRSSYEQYF. Based on the CDR3 plus reference TRBV7-2 and TRBJ2-7, the full variable domain is GAGVSQSPSNKVTEKGKDVELRCDPISGHTALYWYRQSLGQGLEFLIYFQGNSAPDKSGLPSDRFSAERTGGSVSTLTIQRTQQEDSAVYLCASSRDRSSYEQYFGPGTRLTVT.